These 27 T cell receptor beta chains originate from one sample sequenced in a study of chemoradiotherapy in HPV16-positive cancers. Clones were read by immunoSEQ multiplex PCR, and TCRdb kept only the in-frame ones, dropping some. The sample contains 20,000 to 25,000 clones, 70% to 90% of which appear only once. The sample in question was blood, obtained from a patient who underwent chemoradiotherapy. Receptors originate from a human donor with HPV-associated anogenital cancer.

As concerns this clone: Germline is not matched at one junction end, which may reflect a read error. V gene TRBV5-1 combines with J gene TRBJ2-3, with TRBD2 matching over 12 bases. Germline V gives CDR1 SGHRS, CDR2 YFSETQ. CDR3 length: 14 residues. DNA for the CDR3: TGCGCCAGCAGCCCCAGACTAGCGGGGGCCCCATCCCATTTT. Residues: CASSPRLAGAPSHF.

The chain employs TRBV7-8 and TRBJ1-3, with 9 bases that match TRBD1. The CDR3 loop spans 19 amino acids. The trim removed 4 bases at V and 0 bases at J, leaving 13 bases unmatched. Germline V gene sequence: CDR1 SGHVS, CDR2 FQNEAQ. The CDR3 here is CASSSSSATGGYSGNTIYF. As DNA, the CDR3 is TGTGCCAGCAGCTCCTCTTCCGCGACAGGGGGGTACTCTGGAAACACCATATATTTT.

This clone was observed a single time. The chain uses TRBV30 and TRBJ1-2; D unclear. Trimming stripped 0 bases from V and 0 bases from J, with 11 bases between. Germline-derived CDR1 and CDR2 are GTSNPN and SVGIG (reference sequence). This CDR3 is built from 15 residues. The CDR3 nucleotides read TGTGCCTGGAGTGTTAGTCTGGAAGCTAACTATGGCTACACCTTC. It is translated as CAWSVSLEANYGYTF.

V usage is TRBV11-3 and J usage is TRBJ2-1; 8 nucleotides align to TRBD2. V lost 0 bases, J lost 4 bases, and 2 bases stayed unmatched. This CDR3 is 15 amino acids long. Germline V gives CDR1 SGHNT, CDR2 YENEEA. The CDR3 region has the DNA TGTGCCAGCAGCTTAGACGGCGGGGGGTACAATGAGCAGTTCTTC. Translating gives CASSLDGGGYNEQFF.

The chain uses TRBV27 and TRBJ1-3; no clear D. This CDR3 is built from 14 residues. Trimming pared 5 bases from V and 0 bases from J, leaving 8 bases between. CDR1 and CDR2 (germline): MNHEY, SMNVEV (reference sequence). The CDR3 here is CASSAVFSGNTIYF. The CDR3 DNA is TGTGCCAGCAGTGCAGTTTTCTCTGGAAACACCATATATTTT.

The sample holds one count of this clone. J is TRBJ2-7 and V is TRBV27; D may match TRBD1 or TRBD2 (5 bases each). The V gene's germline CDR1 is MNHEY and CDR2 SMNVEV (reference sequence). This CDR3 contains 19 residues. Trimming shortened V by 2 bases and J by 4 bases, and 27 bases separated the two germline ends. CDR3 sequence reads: CASSLTPPGNTQKRYEQYF. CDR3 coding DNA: TGTGCCAGCAGTTTAACCCCCCCAGGGAACACACAGAAGCGGTACGAGCAGTACTTC.

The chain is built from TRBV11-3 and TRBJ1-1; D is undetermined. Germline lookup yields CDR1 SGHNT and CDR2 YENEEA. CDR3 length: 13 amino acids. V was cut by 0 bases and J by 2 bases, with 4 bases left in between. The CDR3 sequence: CASSLESNTEAFF. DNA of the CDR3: TGTGCCAGCAGCTTAGAGAGTAACACTGAAGCTTTCTTT.

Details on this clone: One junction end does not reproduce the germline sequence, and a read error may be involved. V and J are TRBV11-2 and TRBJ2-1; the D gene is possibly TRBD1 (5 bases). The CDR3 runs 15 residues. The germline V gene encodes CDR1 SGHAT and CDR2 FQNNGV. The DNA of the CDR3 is TGTGCCAGCAGCTTTGGCACAGGCCCTGTCCCAACACAAGTCTTC. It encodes CASSFGTGPVPTQVF.

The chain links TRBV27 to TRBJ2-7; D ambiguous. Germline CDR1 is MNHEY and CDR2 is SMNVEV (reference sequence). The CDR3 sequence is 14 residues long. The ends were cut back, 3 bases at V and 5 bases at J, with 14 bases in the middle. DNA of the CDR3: TGTGCCAGCAGTTTTAATGGCCCAAGGGACGAGCAGTACTTC. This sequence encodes CASSFNGPRDEQYF.

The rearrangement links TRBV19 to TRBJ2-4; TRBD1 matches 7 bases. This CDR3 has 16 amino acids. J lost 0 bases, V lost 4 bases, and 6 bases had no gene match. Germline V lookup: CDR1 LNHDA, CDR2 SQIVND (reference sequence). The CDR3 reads CASSTGTDLAKNIQYF. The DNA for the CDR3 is TGTGCCAGTAGTACTGGGACAGATCTAGCCAAAAACATTCAGTACTTC.

CDR3 bases: TGTGCCAGCAGGATAGAGTGGGGGTACACTGAAGCTTTCTTT. Translating gives CASRIEWGYTEAFF. This chain links TRBV6-1 with TRBJ1-1; maybe TRBD1 (5 bases). V gave up 6 bases and J gave up 3 bases, with 14 bases separating them. The CDR3 spans 14 residues. CDR1 and CDR2 from the germline V gene are MNHNS and SASEGT.

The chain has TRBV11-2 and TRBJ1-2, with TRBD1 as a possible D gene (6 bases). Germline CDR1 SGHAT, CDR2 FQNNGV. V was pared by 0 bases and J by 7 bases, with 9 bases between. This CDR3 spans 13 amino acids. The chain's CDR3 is CASSLDRGAGYTF. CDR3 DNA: TGTGCCAGCAGCTTAGATCGGGGGGCTGGCTACACCTTC.

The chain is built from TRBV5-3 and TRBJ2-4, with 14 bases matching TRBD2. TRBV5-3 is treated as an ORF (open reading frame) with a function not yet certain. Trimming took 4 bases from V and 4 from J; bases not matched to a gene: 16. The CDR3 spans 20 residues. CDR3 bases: TGTGCCAGAAGCCCCTCCGGGACTAGCGGGGGTTGGCCCAAAAAAAACATTCAGTACTTC. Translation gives CARSPSGTSGGWPKKNIQYF.

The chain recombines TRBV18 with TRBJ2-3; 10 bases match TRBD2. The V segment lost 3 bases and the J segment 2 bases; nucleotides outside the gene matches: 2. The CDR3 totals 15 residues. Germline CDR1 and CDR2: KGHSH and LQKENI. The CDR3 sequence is CASSPSGGYTDTQYF. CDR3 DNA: TGTGCCAGCTCACCTAGCGGGGGGTACACAGATACGCAGTATTTT.

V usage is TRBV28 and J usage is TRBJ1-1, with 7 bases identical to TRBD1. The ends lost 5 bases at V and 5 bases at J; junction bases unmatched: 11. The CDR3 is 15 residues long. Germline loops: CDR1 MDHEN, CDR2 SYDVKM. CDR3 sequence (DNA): TGTGCCAGCAGTAACCTAGACAGGGTATGGACTGAAGCTTTCTTT. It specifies CASSNLDRVWTEAFF.

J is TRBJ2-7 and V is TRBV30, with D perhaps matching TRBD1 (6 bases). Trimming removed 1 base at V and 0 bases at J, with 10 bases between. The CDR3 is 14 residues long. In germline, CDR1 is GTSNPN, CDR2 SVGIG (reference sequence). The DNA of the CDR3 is TGTGCCTGGAGTGGACAGGAAAGCTCCTACGAGCAGTACTTC. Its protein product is CAWSGQESSYEQYF.

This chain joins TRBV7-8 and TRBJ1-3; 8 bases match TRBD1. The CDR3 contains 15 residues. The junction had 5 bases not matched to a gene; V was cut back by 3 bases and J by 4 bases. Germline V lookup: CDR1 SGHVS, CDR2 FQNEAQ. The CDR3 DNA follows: TGTGCCAGCAGCTTTCAGGGGGCGCTAGGAAACACCATATATTTT. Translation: CASSFQGALGNTIYF. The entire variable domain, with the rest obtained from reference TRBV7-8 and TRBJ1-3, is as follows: GAGVSQSPRYKVAKRGQDVALRCDPISGHVSLFWYQQALGQGPEFLTYFQNEAQLDKSGLPSDRFFAERPEGSVSTLKIQRTQQEDSAVYLCASSFQGALGNTIYFGEGSWLTVV.

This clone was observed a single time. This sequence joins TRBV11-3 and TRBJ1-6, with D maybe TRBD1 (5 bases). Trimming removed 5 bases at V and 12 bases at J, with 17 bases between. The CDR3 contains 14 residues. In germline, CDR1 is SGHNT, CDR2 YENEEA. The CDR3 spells CASSPGRPMGPLHF. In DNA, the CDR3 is TGTGCCAGCAGCCCGGGACGGCCCATGGGACCCCTCCACTTT. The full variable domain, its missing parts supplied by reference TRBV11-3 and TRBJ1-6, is EAGVVQSPRYKIIEKKQPVAFWCNPISGHNTLYWYLQNLGQGPELLIRYENEEAVDDSQLPKDRFSAERLKGVDSTLKIQPAELGDSAVYLCASSPGRPMGPLHFGNGTRLTVT.

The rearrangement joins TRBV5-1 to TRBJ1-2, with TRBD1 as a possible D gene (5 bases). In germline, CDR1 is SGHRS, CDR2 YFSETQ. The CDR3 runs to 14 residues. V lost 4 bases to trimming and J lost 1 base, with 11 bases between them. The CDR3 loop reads CASSSQGLNYGYTF. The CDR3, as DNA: TGCGCCAGCAGCAGTCAGGGCCTTAACTATGGCTACACCTTC.

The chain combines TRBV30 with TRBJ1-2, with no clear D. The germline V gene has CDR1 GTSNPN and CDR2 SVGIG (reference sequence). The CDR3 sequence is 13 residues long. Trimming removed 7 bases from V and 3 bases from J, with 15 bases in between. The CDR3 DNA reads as TGTGCCTCGGAGAGGAGGGTTGACTATGGCTACACCTTC. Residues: CASERRVDYGYTF.

In DNA, the CDR3 is TGCGCCAGCAGCTTGGAAACAATGGGGAACACTGAAGCTTTCTTT. This codes for CASSLETMGNTEAFF. The rearrangement uses TRBV5-1 and TRBJ1-1; D unresolved. CDR1 SGHRS and CDR2 YFSETQ come from the germline V gene. V was trimmed by 0 bases and J by 1 base, leaving 10 bases between them. There are 15 residues in the CDR3.

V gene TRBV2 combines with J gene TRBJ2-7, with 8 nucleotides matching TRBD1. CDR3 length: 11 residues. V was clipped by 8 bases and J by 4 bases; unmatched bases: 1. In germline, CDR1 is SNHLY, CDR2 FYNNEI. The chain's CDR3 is CASDRGYEQYV. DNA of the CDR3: TGTGCCAGCGACAGGGGTTACGAGCAGTACGTC.

The CDR3 protein is CASSLAGGNEKLFF. Here the CDR3 DNA reads TGTGCCAGCAGCTTGGCAGGGGGAAATGAAAAACTGTTTTTT. The chain links TRBV5-4 to TRBJ1-4; the match to TRBD1 covers 7 bases. The CDR3 covers 14 residues. Per germline, CDR1 SGHNT and CDR2 YYREEE (reference sequence). Trimming removed 0 bases from V and 5 bases from J; junction bases left unmatched: 1.

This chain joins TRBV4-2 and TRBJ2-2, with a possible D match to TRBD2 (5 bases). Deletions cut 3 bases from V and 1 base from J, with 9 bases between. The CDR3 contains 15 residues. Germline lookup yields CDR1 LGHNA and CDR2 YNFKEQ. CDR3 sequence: CASSHPGLNTGELFF. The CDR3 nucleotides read TGTGCCAGCAGCCACCCAGGACTGAACACCGGGGAGCTGTTTTTT.

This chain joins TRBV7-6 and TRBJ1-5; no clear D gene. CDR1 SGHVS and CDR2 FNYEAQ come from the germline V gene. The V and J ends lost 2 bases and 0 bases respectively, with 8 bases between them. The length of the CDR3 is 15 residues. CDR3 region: CASSLFGDSNQPQHF. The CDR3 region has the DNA TGTGCCAGCAGCTTATTCGGGGATAGCAATCAGCCCCAGCATTTT.

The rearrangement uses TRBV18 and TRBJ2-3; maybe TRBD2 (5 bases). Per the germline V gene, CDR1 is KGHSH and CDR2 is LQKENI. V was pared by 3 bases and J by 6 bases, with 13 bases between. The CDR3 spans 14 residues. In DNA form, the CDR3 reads TGTGCCAGCTCACCTGGACTGACCGGGGATACGCAGTATTTT. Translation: CASSPGLTGDTQYF. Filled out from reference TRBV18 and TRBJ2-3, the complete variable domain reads NAGVMQNPRHLVRRRGQEARLRCSPMKGHSHVYWYRQLPEEGLKFMVYLQKENIIDESGMPKERFSAEFPKEGPSILRIQQVVRGDSAAYFCASSPGLTGDTQYFGPGTRLTVL.

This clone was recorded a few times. The CDR3 coding sequence is TGTGCCAGCAGTTACTCGACAGCCTATGGCTACACCTTC. This gives the protein CASSYSTAYGYTF. The chain is built from TRBV6-5 and TRBJ1-2; D perhaps matches TRBD1 (5 bases). CDR1 and CDR2 (germline): MNHEY, SVGAGI. This CDR3 is 13 amino acids long. V gave up 0 bases and J gave up 4 bases, with 6 bases separating them.